This TCR beta chain was identified in a study of T cells after yellow fever vaccination. Study outcomes and limitations: Post-booster samples contained most primary-vaccination clones (just under 98% CD4, roughly 88% CD8).

Template-switching 5'RACE yielded the TCR cDNA; a universal primer site and UMIs were added in the process. TCRdb processed the 5' RACE reads anew with MiXCR; each CDR3 protein has one entry. The sample lists 300,000 to 450,000 distinct CDR3 sequences; 6.2% were seen once. This clonotype came up many times. Its antigen is undetermined. The length of the CDR3 is 15 residues. With 0 bases removed from V and 1 base from J, the gap between germline ends came to 9 bases. Per the germline V gene, CDR1 is DFQATT and CDR2 is SNEGSKA (reference sequence). The genes are TRBV20-1 and TRBJ2-2; weak D call: TRBD2 (5 bases). The clonotype comes from a man younger than 45 who received the YFV17D yellow fever vaccine. Sequenced here: PBMCs, sampled 5 days after the yellow fever booster vaccination. The CDR3 sequence: CSARDPSGNTGELFF. The CDR3 region has the DNA TGCAGTGCTAGAGATCCGAGCGGGAACACCGGGGAGCTGTTTTTT.